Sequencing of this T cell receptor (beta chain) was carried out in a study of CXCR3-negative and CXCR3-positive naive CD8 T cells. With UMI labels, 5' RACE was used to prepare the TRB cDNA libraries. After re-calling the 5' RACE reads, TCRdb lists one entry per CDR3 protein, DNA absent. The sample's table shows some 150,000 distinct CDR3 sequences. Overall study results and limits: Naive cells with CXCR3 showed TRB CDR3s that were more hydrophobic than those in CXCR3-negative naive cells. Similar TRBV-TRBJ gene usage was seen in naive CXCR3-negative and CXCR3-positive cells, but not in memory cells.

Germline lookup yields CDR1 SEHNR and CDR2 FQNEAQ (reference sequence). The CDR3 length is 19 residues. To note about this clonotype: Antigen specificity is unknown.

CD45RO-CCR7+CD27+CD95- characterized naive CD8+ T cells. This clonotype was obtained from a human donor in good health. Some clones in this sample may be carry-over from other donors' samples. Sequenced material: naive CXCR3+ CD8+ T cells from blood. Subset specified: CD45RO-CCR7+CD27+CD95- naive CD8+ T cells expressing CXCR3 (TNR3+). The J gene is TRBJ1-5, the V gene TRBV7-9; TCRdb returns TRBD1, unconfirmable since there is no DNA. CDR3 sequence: CASSPGTGGLYFGNQPQHF.